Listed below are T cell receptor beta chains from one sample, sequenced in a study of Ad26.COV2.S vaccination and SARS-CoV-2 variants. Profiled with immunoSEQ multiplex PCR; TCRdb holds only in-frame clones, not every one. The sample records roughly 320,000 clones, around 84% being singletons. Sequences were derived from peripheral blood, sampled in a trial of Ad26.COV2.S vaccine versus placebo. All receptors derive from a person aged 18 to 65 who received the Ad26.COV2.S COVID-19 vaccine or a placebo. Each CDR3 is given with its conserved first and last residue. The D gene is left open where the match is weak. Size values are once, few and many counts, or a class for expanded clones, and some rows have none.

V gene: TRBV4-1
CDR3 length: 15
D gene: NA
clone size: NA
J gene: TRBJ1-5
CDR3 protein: CASSQVRLSNQPQHF
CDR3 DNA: TGCGCCAGCAGCCAAGTGAGATTAAGCAATCAGCCCCAGCATTTT

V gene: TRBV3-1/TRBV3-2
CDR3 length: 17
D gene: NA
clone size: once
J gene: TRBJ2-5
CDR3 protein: CASSGGTTGQAKETQYF
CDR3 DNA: TGTGCCAGCAGTGGGGGAACGACAGGCCAAGCCAAAGAGACCCAGTACTTC

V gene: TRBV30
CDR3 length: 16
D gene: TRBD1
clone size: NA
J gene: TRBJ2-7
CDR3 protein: CAWSVWGQGGTYEQYF
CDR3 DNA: TGTGCCTGGAGTGTCTGGGGACAGGGGGGAACCTACGAGCAGTACTTC

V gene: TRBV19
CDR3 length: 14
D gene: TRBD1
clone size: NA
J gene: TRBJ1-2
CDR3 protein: CASSSRDSYYGYTF
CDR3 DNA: TGTGCCAGTAGTAGCCGGGACAGCTACTATGGCTACACCTTC

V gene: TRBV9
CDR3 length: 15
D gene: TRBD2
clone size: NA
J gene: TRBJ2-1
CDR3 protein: CASSASTSGPREQFF
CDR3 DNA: TGTGCCAGCAGCGCTTCGACTAGCGGACCTCGGGAGCAGTTCTTC

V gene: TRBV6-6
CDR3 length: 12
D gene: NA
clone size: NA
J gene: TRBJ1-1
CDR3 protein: CASRGGETEAFF
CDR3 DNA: TGTGCCAGCAGAGGTGGGGAAACTGAAGCTTTCTTT

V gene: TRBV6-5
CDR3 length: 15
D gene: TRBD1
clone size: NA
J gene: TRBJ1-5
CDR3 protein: CASRSQGAADQPQHF
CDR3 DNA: TGTGCCAGCAGGTCTCAGGGGGCCGCGGATCAGCCCCAGCATTTT

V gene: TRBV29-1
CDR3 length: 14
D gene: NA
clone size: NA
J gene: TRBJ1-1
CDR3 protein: CSVEGRVMNTEAFF
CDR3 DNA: TGCAGCGTTGAGGGAAGAGTTATGAACACTGAAGCTTTCTTT

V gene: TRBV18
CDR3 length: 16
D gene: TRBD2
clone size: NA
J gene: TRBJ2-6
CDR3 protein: CASSPVGGNGANVLTF
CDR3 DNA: TGTGCCAGCTCACCAGTCGGGGGGAACGGGGCCAACGTCCTGACTTTC

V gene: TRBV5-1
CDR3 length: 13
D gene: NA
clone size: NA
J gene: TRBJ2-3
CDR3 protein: CASSGGGTDTQYF
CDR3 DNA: TGCGCCAGCAGCGGCGGGGGCACAGATACGCAGTATTTT

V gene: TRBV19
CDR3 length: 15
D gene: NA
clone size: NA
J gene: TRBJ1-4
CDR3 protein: CASSIGGTGNEKLFF
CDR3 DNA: TGTGCCAGTAGTATAGGTGGGACGGGTAATGAAAAACTGTTTTTT

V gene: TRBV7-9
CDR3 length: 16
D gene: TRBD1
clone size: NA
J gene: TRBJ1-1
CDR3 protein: CASKLPRGRGGTEAFF
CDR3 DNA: TGTGCCAGCAAACTACCTAGGGGGCGCGGGGGCACTGAAGCTTTCTTT

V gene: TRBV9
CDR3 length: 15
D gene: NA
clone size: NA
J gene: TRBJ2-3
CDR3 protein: CASSVIGVHTDTQYF
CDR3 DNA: TGTGCCAGCAGCGTAATAGGTGTTCACACAGATACGCAGTATTTT

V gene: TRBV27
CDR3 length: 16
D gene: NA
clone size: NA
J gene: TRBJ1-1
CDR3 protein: CASSLRAGLFNTEAFF
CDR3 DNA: TGTGCCAGCAGTTTGCGTGCAGGGTTGTTTAACACTGAAGCTTTCTTT

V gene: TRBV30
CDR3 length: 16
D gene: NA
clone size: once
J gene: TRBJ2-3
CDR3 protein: CAWSSWAGGTTDTQYF
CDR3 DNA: TGTGCCTGGAGTAGTTGGGCGGGCGGAACCACAGATACGCAGTATTTT

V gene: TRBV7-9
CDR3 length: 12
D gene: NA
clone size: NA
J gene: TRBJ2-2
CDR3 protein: CASSPNTGELFF
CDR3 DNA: TGTGCCAGCAGCCCTAACACCGGGGAGCTGTTTTTT

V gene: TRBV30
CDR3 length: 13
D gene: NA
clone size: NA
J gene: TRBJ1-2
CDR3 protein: CAWSKDKNYGYTF
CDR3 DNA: TGTGCCTGGAGCAAGGACAAGAACTATGGCTACACCTTC

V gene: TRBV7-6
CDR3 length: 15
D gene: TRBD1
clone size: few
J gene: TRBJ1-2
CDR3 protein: CASSLGPGQYYGYTF
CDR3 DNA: TGTGCCAGCAGCTTAGGACCGGGACAGTACTATGGCTACACCTTC

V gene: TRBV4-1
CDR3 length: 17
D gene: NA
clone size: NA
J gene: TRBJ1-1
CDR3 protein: CASSQDGRGGLNTEAFF
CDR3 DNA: TGCGCCAGCAGCCAAGATGGCCGGGGAGGGCTGAACACTGAAGCTTTCTTT

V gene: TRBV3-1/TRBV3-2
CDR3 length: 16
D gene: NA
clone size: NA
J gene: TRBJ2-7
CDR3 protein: CASTPPQGGATYEQYF
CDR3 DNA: TGTGCCAGCACCCCACCTCAGGGCGGGGCCACCTACGAGCAGTACTTC

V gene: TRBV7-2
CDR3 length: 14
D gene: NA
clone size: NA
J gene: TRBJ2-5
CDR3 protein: CASSRWADQETQYF
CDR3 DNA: TGTGCCAGCAGCCGCTGGGCGGACCAAGAGACCCAGTACTTC

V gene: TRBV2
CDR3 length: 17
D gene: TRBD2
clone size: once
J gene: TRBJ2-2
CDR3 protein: CASRKLAGAANTGELFF
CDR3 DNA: TGTGCCAGCAGGAAACTAGCGGGGGCCGCGAACACCGGGGAGCTGTTTTTT

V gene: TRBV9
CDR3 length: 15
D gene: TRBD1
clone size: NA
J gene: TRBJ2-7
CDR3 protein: CASSARDSTSYEQYF
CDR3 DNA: TGTGCCAGCAGCGCCCGGGACAGCACCTCCTACGAGCAGTACTTC

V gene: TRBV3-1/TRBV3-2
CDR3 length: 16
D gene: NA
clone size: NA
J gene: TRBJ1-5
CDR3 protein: CASSQGSRNSNQPQHF
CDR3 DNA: TGTGCCAGCAGCCAAGGTAGCAGGAATAGCAATCAGCCCCAGCATTTT

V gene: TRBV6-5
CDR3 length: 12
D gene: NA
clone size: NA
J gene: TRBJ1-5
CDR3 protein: CASAVLEQPQHF
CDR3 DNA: TGTGCCAGCGCAGTCCTCGAACAGCCCCAGCATTTT

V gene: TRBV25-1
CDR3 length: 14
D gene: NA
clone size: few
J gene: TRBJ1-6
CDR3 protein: CASSSGGDNSPLHF
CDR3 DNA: TGTGCCAGCAGTAGCGGGGGCGACAATTCACCCCTCCACTTT

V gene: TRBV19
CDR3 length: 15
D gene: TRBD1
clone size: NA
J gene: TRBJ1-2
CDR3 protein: CASSQTGTGGYGYTF
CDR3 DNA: TGTGCCAGTAGTCAAACCGGGACAGGGGGTTATGGCTACACCTTC

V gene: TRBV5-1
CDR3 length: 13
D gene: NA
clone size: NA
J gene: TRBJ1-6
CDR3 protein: CASSFQVNSPLHF
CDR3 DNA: TGCGCCAGCAGCTTCCAGGTTAATTCACCCCTCCACTTT

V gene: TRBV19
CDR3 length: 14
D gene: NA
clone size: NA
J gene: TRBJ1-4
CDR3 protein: CASSMQAPNEKLFF
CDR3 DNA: TGTGCCAGTAGTATGCAGGCGCCTAATGAAAAACTGTTTTTT

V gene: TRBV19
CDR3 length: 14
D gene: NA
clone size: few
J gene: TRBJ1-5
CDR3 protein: CASSKTGTNQPQHF
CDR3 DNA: TGTGCCAGTAGTAAGACCGGAACGAATCAGCCCCAGCATTTT

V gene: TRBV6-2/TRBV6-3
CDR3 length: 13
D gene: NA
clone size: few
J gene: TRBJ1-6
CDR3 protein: CASSSGVRSPLHF
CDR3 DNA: TGTGCCAGCAGTTCCGGGGTCAGGTCACCCCTCCACTTT

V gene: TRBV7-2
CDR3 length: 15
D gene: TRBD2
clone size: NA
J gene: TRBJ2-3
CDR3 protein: CASSRGRVGRDTQYF
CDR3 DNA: TGTGCCAGCAGCCGGGGGAGGGTAGGACGAGATACGCAGTATTTT

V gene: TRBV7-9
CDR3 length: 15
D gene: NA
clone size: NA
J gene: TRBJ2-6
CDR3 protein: CASSPTLVGANVLTF
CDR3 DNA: TGTGCCAGCAGCCCAACACTAGTTGGGGCCAACGTCCTGACTTTC

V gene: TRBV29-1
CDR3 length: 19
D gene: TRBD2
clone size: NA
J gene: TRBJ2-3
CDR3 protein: CSVEGVSGGDTSSTDTQYF
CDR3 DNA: TGCAGCGTTGAAGGAGTTAGCGGGGGAGATACCTCTAGCACAGATACGCAGTATTTT

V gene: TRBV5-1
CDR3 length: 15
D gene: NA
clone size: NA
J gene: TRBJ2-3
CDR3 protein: CASSLAGGPTDTQYF
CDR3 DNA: TGCGCCAGCAGCTTGGCCGGGGGTCCAACAGATACGCAGTATTTT

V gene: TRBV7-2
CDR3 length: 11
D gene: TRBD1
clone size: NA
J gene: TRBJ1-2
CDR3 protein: CASSQGQSHTF
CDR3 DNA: TGTGCCAGCAGTCAGGGACAGTCCCACACCTTC

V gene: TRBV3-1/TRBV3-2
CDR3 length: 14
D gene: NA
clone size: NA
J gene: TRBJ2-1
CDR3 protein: CASSQDSRYYEQFF
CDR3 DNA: TGTGCCAGCAGCCAAGATAGTAGGTACTATGAGCAGTTCTTC

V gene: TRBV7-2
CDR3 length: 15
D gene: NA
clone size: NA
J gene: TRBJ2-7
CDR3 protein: CASSLGRGLFYEQYF
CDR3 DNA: TGTGCCAGCAGCTTAGGAAGGGGACTTTTTTACGAGCAGTACTTC

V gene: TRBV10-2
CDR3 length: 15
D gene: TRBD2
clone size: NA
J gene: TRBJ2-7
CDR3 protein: CASSDRGTSLREQYF
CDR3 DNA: TGCGCCAGCAGTGACAGGGGGACTAGCTTGCGCGAGCAGTACTTC